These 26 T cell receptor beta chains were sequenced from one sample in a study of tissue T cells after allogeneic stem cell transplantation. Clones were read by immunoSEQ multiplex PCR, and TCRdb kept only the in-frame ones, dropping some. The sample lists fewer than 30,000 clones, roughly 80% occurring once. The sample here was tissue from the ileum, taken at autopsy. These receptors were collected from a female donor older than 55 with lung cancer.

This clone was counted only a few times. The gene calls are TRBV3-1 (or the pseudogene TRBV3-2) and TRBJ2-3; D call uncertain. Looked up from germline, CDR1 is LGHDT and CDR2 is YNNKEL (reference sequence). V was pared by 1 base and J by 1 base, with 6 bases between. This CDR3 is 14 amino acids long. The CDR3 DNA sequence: TGTGCCAGCAGCCAAGTACGGGGCACAGATACGCAGTATTTT. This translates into CASSQVRGTDTQYF.

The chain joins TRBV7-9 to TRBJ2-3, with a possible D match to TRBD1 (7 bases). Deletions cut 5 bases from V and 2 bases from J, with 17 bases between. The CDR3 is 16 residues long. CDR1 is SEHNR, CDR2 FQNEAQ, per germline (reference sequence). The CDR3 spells CASSLGQAGNTDTQYF. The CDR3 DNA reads TGTGCCAGCAGCCTCGGACAGGCGGGAAACACAGATACGCAGTATTTT.

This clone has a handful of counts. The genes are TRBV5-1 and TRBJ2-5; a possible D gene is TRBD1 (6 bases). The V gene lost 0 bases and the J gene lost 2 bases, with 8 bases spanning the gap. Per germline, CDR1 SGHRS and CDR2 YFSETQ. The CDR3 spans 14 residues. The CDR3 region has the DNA TGCGCCAGCAGCTTGGGGACAGAGCAAGAGACCCAGTACTTC. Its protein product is CASSLGTEQETQYF.

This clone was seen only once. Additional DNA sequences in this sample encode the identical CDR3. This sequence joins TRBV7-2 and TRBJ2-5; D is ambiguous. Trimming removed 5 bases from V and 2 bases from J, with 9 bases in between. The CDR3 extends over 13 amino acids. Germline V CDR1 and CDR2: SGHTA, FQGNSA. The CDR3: CASSLTPQETQYF. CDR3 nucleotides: TGTGCCAGCAGCCTCACCCCTCAAGAGACCCAGTACTTC.

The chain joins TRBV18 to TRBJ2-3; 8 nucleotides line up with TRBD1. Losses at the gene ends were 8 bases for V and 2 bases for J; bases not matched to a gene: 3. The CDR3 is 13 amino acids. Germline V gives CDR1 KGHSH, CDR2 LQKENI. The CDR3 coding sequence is TGTGCCAGCAAGGACAGGGTCACAGATACGCAGTATTTT. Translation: CASKDRVTDTQYF.

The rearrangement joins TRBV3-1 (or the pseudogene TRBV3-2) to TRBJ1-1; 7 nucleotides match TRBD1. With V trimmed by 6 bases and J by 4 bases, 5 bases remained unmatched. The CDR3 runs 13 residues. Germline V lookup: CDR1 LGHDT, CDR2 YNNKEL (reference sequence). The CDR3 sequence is CASRLGQSTEAFF. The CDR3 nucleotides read TGTGCCAGCAGACTGGGACAGAGCACTGAAGCTTTCTTT.

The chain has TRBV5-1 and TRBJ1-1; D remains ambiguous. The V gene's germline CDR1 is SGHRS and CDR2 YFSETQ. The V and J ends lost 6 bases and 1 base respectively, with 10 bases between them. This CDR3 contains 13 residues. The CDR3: CASKKGENTEAFF. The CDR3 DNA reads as TGCGCCAGCAAAAAGGGCGAGAACACTGAAGCTTTCTTT.

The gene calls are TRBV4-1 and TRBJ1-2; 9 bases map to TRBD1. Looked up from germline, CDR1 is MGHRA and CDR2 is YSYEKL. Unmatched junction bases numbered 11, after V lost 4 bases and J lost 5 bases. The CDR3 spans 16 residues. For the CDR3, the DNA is TGCGCCAGCAGCCGTCAAACAGGGGGCGTCTCTTATGGCTACACCTTC. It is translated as CASSRQTGGVSYGYTF.

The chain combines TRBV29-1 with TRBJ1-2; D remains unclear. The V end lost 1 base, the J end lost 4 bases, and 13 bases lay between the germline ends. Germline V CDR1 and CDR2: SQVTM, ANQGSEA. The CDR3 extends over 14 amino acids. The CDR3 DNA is TGCAGCGTTGAAGCGGGATTGTTCGCCTATGGCTACACCTTC. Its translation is CSVEAGLFAYGYTF. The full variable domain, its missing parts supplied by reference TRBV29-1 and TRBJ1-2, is SAVISQKPSRDICQRGTSLTIQCQVDSQVTMMFWYRQQPGQSLTLIATANQGSEATYESGFVIDKFPISRPNLTFSTLTVSNMSPEDSSIYLCSVEAGLFAYGYTFGSGTRLTVV.

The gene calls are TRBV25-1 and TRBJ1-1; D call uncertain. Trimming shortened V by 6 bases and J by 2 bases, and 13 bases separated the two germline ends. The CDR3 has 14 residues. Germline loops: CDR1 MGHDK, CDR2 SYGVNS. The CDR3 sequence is CASSHDIYNTEAFF. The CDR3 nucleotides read TGTGCCAGCAGCCATGACATATATAACACTGAAGCTTTCTTT.

This CDR3 reads CASKRGGGMNTEAFF. The CDR3, as DNA: TGTGCCAGCAAACGCGGGGGTGGGATGAACACTGAAGCTTTCTTT. The chain combines TRBV11-2 with TRBJ1-1; a weak D match, TRBD1 (5 bases). Germline V gene lookup returns CDR1 SGHAT and CDR2 FQNNGV. V was clipped by 7 bases and J by 0 bases, with 15 bases between them. The CDR3 has 15 amino acids. Together with reference TRBV11-2 and TRBJ1-1, the CDR3 gives the full variable domain: EAGVAQSPRYKIIEKRQSVAFWCNPISGHATLYWYQQILGQGPKLLIQFQNNGVVDDSQLPKDRFSAERLKGVDSTLKIQPAKLEDSAVYLCASKRGGGMNTEAFFGQGTRLTVV.

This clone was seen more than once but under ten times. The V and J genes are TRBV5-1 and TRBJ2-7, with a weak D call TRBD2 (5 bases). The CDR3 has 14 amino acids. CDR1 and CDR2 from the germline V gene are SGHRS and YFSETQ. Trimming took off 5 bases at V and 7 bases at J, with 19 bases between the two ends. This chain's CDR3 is CASRSGLPSVEQYF. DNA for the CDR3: TGCGCCAGCAGGTCCGGACTCCCGAGTGTTGAGCAGTACTTC.

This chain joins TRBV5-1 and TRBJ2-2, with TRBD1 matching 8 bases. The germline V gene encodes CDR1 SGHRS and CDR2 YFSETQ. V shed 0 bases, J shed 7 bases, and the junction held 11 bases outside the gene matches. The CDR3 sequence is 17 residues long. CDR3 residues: CASSLARQGRGSGELFF. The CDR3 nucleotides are TGCGCCAGCAGCTTGGCCAGACAGGGGAGAGGAAGCGGGGAGCTGTTTTTT.

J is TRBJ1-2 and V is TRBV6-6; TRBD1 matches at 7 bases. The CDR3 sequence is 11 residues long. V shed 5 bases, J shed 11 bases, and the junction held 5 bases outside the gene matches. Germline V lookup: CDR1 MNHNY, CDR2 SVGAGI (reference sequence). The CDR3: CASSIQGSYTF. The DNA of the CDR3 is TGTGCCAGCAGTATACAGGGGTCTTACACCTTC.

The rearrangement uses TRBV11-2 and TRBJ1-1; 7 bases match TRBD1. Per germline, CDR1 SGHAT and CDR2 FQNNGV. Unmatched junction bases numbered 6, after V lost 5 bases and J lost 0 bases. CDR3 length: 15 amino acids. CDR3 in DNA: TGTGCCAGCAGCCCGATCAGGGGGTTGAACACTGAAGCTTTCTTT. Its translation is CASSPIRGLNTEAFF.

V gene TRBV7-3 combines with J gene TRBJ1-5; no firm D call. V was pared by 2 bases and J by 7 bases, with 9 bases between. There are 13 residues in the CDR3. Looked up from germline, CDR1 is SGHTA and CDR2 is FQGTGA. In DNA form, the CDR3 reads TGTGCCAGCAGCTTAGGGGATGGACAGCCCCAGCATTTT. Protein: CASSLGDGQPQHF.

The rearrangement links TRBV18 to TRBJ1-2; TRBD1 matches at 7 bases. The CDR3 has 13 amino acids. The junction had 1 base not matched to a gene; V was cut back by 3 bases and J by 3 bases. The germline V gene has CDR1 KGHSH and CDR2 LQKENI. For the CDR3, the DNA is TGTGCCAGCTCACCCACAGGGGACTATGGCTACACCTTC. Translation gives CASSPTGDYGYTF.

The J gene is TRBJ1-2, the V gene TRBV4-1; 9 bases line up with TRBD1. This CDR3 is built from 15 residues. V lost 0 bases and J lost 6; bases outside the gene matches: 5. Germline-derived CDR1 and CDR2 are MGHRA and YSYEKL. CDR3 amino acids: CASSQDGTGKDGYTF. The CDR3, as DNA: TGCGCCAGCAGCCAAGATGGGACAGGGAAGGATGGCTACACCTTC.

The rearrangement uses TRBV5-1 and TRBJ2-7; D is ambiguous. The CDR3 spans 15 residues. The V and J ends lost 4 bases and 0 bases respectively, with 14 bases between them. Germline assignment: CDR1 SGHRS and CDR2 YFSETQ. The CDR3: CASSQGPSSSYEQYF. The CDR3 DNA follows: TGCGCCAGCAGCCAAGGACCCTCCTCCTCCTACGAGCAGTACTTC.

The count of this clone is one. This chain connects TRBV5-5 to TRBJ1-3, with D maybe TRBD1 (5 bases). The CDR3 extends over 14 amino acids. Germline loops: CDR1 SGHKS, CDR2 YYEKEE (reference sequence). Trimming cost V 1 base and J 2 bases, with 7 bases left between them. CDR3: CASSLPGAGNTIYF. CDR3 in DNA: TGTGCCAGCAGCTTGCCGGGGGCTGGAAACACCATATATTTT.

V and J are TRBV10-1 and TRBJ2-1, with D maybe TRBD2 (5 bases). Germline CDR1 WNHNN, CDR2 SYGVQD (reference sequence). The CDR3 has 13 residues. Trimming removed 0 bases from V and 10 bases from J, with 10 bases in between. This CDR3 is CASSESGISEQFF. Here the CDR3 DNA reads TGCGCCAGCAGTGAGTCCGGGATTTCCGAGCAGTTCTTC.

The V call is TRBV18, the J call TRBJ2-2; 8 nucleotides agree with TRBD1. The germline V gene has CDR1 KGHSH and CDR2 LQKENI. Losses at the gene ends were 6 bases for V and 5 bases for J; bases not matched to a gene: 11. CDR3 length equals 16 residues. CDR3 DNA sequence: TGTGCCAGCTCTCGCGTCGGGACAGGTTGGACCGGGGAGCTGTTTTTT. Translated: CASSRVGTGWTGELFF.

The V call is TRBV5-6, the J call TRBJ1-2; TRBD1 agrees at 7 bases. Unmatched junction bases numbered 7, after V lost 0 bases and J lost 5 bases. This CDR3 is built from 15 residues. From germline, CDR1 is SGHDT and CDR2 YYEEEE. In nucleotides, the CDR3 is TGTGCCAGCAGCTTGGGCCCCGCAGGGGGTTATGGCTACACCTTC. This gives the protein CASSLGPAGGYGYTF.

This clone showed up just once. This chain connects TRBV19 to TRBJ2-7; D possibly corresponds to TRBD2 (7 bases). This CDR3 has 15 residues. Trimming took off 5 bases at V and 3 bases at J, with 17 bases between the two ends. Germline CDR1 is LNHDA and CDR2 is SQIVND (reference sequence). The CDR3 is CASSAQAGAVYEQYF. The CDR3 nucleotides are TGTGCCAGTAGTGCCCAGGCGGGGGCGGTCTACGAGCAGTACTTC.

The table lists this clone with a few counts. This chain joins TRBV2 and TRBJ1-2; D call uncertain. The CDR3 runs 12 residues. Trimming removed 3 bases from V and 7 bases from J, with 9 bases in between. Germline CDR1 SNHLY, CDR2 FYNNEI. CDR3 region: CASSDWVLGYTF. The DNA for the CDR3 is TGTGCCAGCAGTGACTGGGTTCTTGGCTACACCTTC.

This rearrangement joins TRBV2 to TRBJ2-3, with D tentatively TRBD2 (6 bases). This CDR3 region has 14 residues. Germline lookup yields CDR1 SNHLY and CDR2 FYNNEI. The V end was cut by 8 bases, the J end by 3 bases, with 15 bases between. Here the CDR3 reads CASAAVGRTDTQYF. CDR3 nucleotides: TGTGCCAGCGCCGCGGTGGGGAGGACAGATACGCAGTATTTT.